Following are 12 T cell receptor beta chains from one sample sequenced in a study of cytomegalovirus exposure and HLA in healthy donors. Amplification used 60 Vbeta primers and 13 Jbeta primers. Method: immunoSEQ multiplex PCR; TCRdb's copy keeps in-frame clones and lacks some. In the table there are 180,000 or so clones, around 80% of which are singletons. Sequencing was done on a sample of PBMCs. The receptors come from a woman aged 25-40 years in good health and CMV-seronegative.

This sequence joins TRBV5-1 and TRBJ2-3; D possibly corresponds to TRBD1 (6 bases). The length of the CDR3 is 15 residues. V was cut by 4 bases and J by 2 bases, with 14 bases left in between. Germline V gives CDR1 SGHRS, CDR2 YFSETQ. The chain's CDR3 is CASSGTGSNTDTQYF. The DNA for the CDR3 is TGCGCCAGCAGCGGAACAGGGAGTAACACAGATACGCAGTATTTT.

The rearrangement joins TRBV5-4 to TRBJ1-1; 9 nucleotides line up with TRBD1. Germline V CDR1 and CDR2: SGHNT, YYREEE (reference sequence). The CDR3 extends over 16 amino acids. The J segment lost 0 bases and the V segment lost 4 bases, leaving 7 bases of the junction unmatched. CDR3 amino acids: CASSRAGQGLNTEAFF. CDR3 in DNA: TGTGCCAGCAGCCGCGCGGGACAGGGTTTGAACACTGAAGCTTTCTTT.

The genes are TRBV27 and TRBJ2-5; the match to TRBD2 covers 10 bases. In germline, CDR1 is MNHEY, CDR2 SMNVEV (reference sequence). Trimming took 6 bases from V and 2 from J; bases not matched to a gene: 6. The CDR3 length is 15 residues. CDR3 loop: CASRGAGGNQETQYF. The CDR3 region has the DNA TGTGCCAGCAGAGGAGCGGGGGGGAATCAAGAGACCCAGTACTTC.

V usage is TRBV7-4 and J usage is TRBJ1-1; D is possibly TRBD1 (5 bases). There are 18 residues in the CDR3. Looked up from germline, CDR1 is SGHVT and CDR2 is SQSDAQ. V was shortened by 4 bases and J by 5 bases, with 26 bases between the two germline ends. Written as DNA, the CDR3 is TGTGCCAGCAGCTGCAGAAGGGCCAGGGATTCGATTGGGACTGAAGCTTTCTTT. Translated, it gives CASSCRRARDSIGTEAFF.

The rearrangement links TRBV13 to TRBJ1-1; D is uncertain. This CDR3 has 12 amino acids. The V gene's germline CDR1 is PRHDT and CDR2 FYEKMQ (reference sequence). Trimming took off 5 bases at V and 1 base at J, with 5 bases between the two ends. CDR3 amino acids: CASSIRNTEAFF. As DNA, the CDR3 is TGTGCCAGCAGCATCAGGAACACTGAAGCTTTCTTT.

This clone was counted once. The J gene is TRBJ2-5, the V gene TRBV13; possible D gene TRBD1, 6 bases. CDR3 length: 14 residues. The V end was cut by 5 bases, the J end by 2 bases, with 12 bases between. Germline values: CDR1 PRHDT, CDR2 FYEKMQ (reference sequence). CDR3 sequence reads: CASSLRTAQETQYF. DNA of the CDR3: TGTGCCAGCAGCCTACGGACAGCTCAAGAGACCCAGTACTTC.

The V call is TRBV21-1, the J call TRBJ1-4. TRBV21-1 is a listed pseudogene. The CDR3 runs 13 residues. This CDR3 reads CAKTGGGDEKLFF. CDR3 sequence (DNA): TGTGCCAAAACAGGAGGGGGGGATGAAAAACTGTTTTTT.

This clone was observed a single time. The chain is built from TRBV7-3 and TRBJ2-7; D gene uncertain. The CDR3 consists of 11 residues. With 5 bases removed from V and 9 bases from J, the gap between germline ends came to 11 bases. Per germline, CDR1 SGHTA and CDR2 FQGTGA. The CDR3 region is CASSPHTGQYF. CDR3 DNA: TGTGCCAGCAGCCCTCACACGGGGCAGTACTTC.

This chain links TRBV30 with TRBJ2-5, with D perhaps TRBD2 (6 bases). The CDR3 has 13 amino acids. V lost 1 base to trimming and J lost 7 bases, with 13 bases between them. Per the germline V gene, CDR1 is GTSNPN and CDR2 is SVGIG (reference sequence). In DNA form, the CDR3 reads TGTGCCTGGAGTGGACTAGGGGCCCCGACCCAGTACTTC. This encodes CAWSGLGAPTQYF.

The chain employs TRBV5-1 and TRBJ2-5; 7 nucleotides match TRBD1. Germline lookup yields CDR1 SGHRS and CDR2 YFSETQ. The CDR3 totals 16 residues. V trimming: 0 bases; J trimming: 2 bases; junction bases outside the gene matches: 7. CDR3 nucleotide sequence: TGCGCCAGCAGCTTGGGGGACAGAGCACTTCAAGAGACCCAGTACTTC. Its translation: CASSLGDRALQETQYF.

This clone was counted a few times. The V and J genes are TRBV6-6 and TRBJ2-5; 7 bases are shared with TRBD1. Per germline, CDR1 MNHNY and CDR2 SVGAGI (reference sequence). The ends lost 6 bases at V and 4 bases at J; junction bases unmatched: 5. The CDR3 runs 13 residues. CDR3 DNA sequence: TGTGCCAGCAGCCTACAGGGGAGAGAGACCCAGTACTTC. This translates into CASSLQGRETQYF.

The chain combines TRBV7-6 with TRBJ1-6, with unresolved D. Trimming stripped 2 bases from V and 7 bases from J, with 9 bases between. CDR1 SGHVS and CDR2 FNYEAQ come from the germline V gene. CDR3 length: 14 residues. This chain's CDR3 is CASSLTNWNSPLHF. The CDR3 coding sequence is TGTGCCAGCAGCTTAACCAACTGGAATTCACCCCTCCACTTT.